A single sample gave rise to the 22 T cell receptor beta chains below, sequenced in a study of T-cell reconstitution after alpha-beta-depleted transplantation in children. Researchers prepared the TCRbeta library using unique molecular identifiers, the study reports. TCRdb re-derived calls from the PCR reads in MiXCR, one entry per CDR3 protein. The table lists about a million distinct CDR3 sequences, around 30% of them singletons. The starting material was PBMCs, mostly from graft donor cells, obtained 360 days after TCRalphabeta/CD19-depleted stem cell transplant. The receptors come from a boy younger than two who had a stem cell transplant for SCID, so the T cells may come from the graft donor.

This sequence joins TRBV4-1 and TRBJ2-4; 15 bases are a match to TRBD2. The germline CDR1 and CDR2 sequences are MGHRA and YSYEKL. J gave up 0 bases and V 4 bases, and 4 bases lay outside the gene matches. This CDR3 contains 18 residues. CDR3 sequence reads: CASSPGLAGGIAKNIQYF. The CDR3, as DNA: TGCGCCAGCAGCCCGGGACTAGCGGGGGGAATAGCCAAAAACATTCAGTACTTC.

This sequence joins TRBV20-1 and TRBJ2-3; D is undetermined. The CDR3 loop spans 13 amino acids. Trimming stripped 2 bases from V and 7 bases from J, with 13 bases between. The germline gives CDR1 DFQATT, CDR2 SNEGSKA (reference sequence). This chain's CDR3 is CSARRVISHTQYF. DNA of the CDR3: TGCAGTGCTAGACGTGTTATCTCACATACGCAGTATTTT.

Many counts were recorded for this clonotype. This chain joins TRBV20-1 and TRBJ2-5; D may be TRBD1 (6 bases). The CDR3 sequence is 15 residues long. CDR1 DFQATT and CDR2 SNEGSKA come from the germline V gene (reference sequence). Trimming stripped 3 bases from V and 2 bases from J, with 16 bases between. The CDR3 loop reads CSARRDTRGQETQYF. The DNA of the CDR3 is TGCAGTGCTAGGAGGGACACCCGAGGACAAGAGACCCAGTACTTC.

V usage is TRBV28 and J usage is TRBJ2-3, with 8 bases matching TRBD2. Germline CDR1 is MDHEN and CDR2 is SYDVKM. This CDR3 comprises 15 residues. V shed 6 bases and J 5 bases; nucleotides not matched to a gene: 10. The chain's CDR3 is CASSPWAGGQDTQYF. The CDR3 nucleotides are TGTGCCAGCAGCCCTTGGGCGGGGGGTCAAGATACGCAGTATTTT.

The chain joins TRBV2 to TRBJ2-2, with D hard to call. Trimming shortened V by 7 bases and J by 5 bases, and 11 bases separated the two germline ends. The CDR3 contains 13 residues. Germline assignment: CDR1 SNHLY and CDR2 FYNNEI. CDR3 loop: CASTGVRTGELFF. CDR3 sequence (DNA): TGTGCCAGCACTGGGGTGCGGACCGGGGAGCTGTTTTTT.

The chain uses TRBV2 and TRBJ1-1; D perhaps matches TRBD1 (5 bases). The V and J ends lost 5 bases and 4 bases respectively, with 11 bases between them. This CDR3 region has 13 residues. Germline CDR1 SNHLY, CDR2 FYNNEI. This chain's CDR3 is CASSMGGVTEAFF. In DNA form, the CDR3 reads TGTGCCAGCAGTATGGGGGGAGTCACTGAAGCTTTCTTT.

CDR3 in DNA: TGTGCCAGCAGCTTCGATGGCCAAGAGACCCAGTACTTC. Amino acid sequence: CASSFDGQETQYF. The V gene is TRBV7-2, the J gene TRBJ2-5; D is unclear. Trimming took 3 bases from V and 1 from J, leaving 6 bases between them. In germline, CDR1 is SGHTA, CDR2 FQGNSA. The CDR3 is made up of 13 amino acids.

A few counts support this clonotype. The CDR3 coding sequence is TGTGCCATCAGGCCCGGCGGGCTCACAGATACGCAGTATTTT. Its translation: CAIRPGGLTDTQYF. The chain recombines TRBV10-3 with TRBJ2-3; TRBD2 is a possible D gene (5 bases). CDR1 is ENHRY and CDR2 is SYGVKD in the germline V gene. The CDR3 runs 14 residues. V dropped 6 bases and J dropped 2 bases, with 12 bases sitting between them.

In DNA form, the CDR3 reads TGTGCCAGCAGCCTGACAGGGCTCTATGGCTACACCTTC. This gives the protein CASSLTGLYGYTF. The V gene is TRBV7-9, the J gene TRBJ1-2; 7 bases match TRBD1. Germline V CDR1 and CDR2: SEHNR, FQNEAQ (reference sequence). J was trimmed by 4 bases and V by 5 bases; bases with no gene match: 4. The CDR3 has 13 residues.

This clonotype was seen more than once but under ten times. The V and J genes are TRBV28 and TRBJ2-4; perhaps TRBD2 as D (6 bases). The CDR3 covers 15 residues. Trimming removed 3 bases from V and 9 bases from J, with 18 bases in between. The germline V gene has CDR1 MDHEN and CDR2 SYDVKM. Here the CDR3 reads CASSLSSIGGGIQYF. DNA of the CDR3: TGTGCCAGCAGTTTGTCCTCTATCGGGGGTGGCATTCAGTACTTC. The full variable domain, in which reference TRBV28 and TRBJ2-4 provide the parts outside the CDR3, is DVKVTQSSRYLVKRTGEKVFLECVQDMDHENMFWYRQDPGLGLRLIYFSYDVKMKEKGDIPEGYSVSREKKERFSLILESASTNQTSMYLCASSLSSIGGGIQYFGAGTRLSVL.

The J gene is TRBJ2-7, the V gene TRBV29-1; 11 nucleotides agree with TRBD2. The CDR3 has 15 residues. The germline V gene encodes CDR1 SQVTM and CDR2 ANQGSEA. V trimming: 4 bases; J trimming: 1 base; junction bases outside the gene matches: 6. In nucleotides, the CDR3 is TGCAGCGTTGTGACTAGCGGGGCAAGGTCCTACGAGCAGTACTTC. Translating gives CSVVTSGARSYEQYF.

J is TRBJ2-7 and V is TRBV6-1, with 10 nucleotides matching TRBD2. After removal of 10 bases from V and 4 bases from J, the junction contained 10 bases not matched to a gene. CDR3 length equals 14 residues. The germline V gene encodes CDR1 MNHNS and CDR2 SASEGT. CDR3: CATTYGLAVYEQYF. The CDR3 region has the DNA TGTGCCACGACCTATGGACTAGCGGTATACGAGCAGTACTTC.

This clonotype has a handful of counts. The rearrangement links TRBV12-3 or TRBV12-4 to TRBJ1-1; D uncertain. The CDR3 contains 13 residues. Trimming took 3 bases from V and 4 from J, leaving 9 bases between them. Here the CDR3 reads CASSFSPVTEAFF. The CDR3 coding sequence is TGTGCCAGCAGTTTCAGTCCGGTCACTGAAGCTTTCTTT.

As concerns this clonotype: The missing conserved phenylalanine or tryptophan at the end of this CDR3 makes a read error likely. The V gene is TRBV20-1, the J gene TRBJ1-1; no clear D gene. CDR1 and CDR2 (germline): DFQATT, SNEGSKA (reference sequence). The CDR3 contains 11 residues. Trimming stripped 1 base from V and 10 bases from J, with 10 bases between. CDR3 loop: CSARVSPTAFC. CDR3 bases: TGCAGTGCTAGAGTATCACCGACAGCTTTCTGT.

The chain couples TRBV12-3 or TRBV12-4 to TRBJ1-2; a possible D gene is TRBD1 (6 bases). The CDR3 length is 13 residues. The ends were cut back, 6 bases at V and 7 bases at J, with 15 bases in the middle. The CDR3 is CASRASRRGGYTF. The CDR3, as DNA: TGTGCCAGCAGAGCATCCCGCAGGGGTGGCTACACCTTC.

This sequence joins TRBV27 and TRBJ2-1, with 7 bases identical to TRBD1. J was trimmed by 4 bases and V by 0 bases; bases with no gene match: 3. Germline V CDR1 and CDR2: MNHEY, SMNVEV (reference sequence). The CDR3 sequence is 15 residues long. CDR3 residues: CASSLSWDSYNEQFF. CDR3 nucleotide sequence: TGTGCCAGCAGTTTATCTTGGGACAGTTACAATGAGCAGTTCTTC.

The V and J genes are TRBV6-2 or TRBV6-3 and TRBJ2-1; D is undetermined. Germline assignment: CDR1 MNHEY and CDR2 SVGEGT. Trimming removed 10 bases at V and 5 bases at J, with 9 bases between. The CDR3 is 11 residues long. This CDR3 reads CAIGRNNEQFF. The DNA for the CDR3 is TGTGCCATAGGACGGAACAATGAGCAGTTCTTC.

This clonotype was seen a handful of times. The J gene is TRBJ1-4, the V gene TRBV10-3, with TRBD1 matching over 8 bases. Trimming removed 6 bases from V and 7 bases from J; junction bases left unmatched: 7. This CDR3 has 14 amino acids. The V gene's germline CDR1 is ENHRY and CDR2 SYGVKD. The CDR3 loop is CAISLDRVGEKLFF. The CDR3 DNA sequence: TGTGCCATCAGCCTGGACAGGGTTGGTGAAAAACTGTTTTTT.

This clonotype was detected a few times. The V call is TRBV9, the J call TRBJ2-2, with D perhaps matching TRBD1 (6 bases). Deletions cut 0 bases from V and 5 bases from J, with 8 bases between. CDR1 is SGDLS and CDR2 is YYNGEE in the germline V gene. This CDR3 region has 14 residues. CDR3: CASSVEGGTGELFF. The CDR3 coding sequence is TGTGCCAGCAGCGTAGAAGGGGGAACCGGGGAGCTGTTTTTT.

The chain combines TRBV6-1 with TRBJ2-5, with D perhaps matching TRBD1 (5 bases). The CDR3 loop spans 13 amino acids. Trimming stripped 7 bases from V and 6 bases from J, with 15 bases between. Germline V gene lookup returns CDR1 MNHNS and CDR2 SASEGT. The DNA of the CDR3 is TGTGCCAGCAAATGGCTCGCAGGGCAGACCCAGTACTTC. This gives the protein CASKWLAGQTQYF.

The CDR3 protein is CSVVPAGGYYNEQFF. In DNA form, the CDR3 reads TGCAGCGTTGTCCCGGCGGGGGGGTACTACAATGAGCAGTTCTTC. This chain connects TRBV29-1 to TRBJ2-1, with 9 bases matching TRBD2. CDR1 and CDR2 from the germline V gene are SQVTM and ANQGSEA. With V trimmed by 4 bases and J by 3 bases, 7 bases remained unmatched. The CDR3 runs to 15 residues.

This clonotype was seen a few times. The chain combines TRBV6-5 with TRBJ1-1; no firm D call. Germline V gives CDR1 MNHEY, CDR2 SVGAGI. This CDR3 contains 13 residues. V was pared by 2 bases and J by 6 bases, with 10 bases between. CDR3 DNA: TGTGCCAGCAGTTACGGATTGTCCTCTGAAGCTTTCTTT. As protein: CASSYGLSSEAFF.